This TCR beta chain comes out of a study of OX40 agonist ivuxolimab in advanced cancers. The wider study: Dose-escalation cases comprised hepatocellular carcinoma, melanoma, renal cell or head and neck cancer. Findings of the study overall: Not determined was the antigen specificity of the expanded peripheral T cells. More expanded clones were found, on average, in CD8+ than in CD4+ T cells.

Some clones are missing from TCRdb's copy, which holds only in-frame ones; the method was immunoSEQ multiplex PCR. The sample holds some 69,000 clones; around 90% are singletons and the top ten take under 12%. About this clone: Its antigen is not identified.

This sequence originates from an adult with an advanced solid tumor such as melanoma, head and neck, liver or kidney cancer. Sample: CD4+ or CD8+ T cells sorted from blood, taken in a trial of the OX40 agonist ivuxolimab.

CDR3 coding DNA: TGTGCCAGTACGGAGAAGGCCAAAAACATTCAGTACTTC. It yields the protein CASTEKAKNIQYF. The chain has TRBV6-4 and TRBJ2-4; D remains unclear. Germline V gene lookup returns CDR1 MRHNA and CDR2 SNTAGT. The V end lost 9 bases, the J end lost 1 base, and 10 bases lay between the germline ends. The CDR3 is 13 amino acids.